This T cell receptor (beta chain) comes out of a study of blood T cell repertoires in COVID-19. Study-wide background: The United States, Italy and Spain were the sources of the acute and convalescent COVID-19 samples. T cells, B-cell-depleted T cells, or PBMCs provided the cDNA or gDNA that served as material.

This clone was detected a few times. This CDR3 spans 15 amino acids. J gave up 9 bases and V 1 base, and 8 bases lay outside the gene matches. In germline, CDR1 is SGHAT, CDR2 FQNNGV. How the authors handled the data: Estimation of nucleated cell counts relied on the amplification of reference gene primers. Assay: immunoSEQ multiplex PCR; the TCRdb copy retains only in-frame clones and omits some. The V and J calls and clone size come from that table; D and trimming were worked out from the DNA. The sample has over 120,000 clones; around 82% are singletons. Recovered Cohort 3 donors showed two negative PCRs, clearance, or symptom resolution.

The V call is TRBV11-2, the J call TRBJ1-4; 7 bases match TRBD1. Sequencing used PBMCs or T cells enriched from blood (not recorded which). The origin of this receptor is a woman aged 45-65 years who had recovered from COVID-19. The CDR3 is CASSLVSGDSKKLFF. Here the CDR3 DNA reads TGTGCCAGCAGCTTAGTTTCCGGGGACAGTAAAAAACTGTTTTTT.